This T cell receptor (beta chain) derives from a study of regulatory and conventional T cells in RAG deficiency listed by TCRdb under 2017. About the study as a whole: The study used high-throughput TCR beta sequencing to compare repertoire diversity and composition of Treg, conventional CD4+ and CD8+ T cells between RAG-deficient patients and healthy controls. Study-level results and caveats: All patient T-cell subsets had shorter CDR3 lengths; Omenn syndrome patients showed >80% Treg-Tconv repertoire overlap at nucleotide and amino acid level. Some T-cell subset analyses were not done for some subjects. RAG-deficient patients showed markedly lower Shannon entropy and higher Simpson indices than control T-cell subpopulations. Compared with controls, Omenn syndrome and CID/AS patients had 80 to 100-fold fewer unique TCR beta sequences in Treg cells, but only about 9.8-fold fewer in the other subsets. Rather than being bona fide Treg cells, the sorted CD25-high CD127-low cells in Omenn syndrome patients may represent peripherally activated cells.

The protocol used for the library was the immunoSEQ multiplex PCR assay. Genomic DNA from the sorted T-cell subsets was used to amplify rearranged TCR beta chain products, which were then sequenced. Per the original workflow: Shannon entropy and Simpson indices were used to quantify the repertoire diversity of productive TCR beta rearrangements. To gauge clonal expansion, the frequencies of the 100 most abundant productive TCR beta clonotypes among total reads were added together. The TRB repertoires were scored with a self-reactivity index built on which amino acids appear at CDR3beta positions 6 and 7. Repertoire analyses used two-way ANOVA; flow cytometric analyses used Student t or Mann-Whitney tests. Here the immuneACCESS table is served through TCRdb, limited to in-frame sequences with V and J called. Missing clones are a known gap in these copies; in checked studies unresolved V genes cover under half, and the rest lacks a known reason. For V, J and clone size, that table is used; D and trimming come from the DNA. For this sample the table gives some 23,000 clones, of which approximately 93% were detected only once. Less than 0.95% of the sample is held by the ten biggest clonotypes.

With regard to this clone: Its antigen is unknown. Qualities for individual bases were not recorded, and no much larger clone is one base off.

Conventional CD4+ T cells were purified from blood as CD25-low CD127-high cells before genomic DNA extraction. For repertoire analyses, the comparison group consisted of about eight healthy control donors. The sample also formed part of further work on regulatory T cells. Drawing on the second study: The multiplex PCR relied on 52 forward TRBV primers and 13 reverse TRBJ primers, and amplification bias was corrected through assay-based and computational methods. Patient repertoires showed restricted unique TRB V-J pairs and skewed V and J gene usage, most marked in regulatory T cells. Between CD3G-deficient patients and healthy controls, the study compared T-cell receptor beta repertoires in sorted regulatory T cells, conventional CD4+ T cells and CD8+ T cells. Ficoll density separation was used to isolate peripheral blood mononuclear cells. Within the immunoSEQ assay, multiplex PCR amplified rearranged TRB loci from genomic DNA. TRB amplicons were sequenced using an Illumina HiSeq platform. Raw sequences were error-filtered and aligned to reference gene sequences by custom algorithms and were subsequently analyzed with the immunoSEQ online tools. Frequencies of productive and nonproductive TRB rearrangements were assessed among unique sequences as well as among total sequences. Prism software was used to run t tests, Mann-Whitney tests or two-way ANOVA for comparisons between groups.

The sample taken for sequencing was CD4+ T cells sorted from blood. This TCR was recovered from a human donor in good health.

The DNA is as follows: TGTGCCAGCAGTTCGGACACCACAGATACGCAGTATTTT. This translates into CASSSDTTDTQYF. The chain is encoded by TRBV11-2 joined to TRBJ2-3; the best D guess is TRBD1, with 5 bases matching. The CDR3 spans 13 residues, from the cysteine through the phenylalanine. The retained sequence is limited to the CDR3, 39 bases, with the frame set at the first base. CDR1 and CDR2 are read off the germline V gene as SGHAT and FQNNGV. V gives up 6 bases and J gives up 2 bases, and the segment between their germline ends measures 9 bases.